A single sample is the source of the 22 T cell receptor beta chains below, sequenced in a study of cytomegalovirus exposure and HLA in healthy donors. PCR amplification relied on 60 Vbeta primers (plus 13 Jbeta primers). Here immunoSEQ multiplex PCR was the method, and the copy in TCRdb shows in-frame clones only, minus some. The sample consists of more than 60,000 clones, over 65% of them appearing once. The specimen sequenced was PBMCs. The receptors were sampled from a middle-aged man in good health and CMV-seropositive.

The table lists this clone with a few counts. The CDR3 region has the DNA TGCGCCAGCAGCCAAGCAGGGGAGAGCAATCAGCCCCAGCATTTT. Translating gives CASSQAGESNQPQHF. V and J are TRBV4-3 and TRBJ1-5, with D perhaps TRBD1 (6 bases). Germline-derived CDR1 and CDR2 are LGHNA and YSLEER. V was trimmed by 1 base and J by 1 base, leaving 8 bases between them. The CDR3 consists of 15 residues.

This clone was counted between two and nine times. The chain joins TRBV30 to TRBJ2-3; tentative D call: TRBD2 (6 bases). With 2 bases removed from V and 1 base from J, the gap between germline ends came to 10 bases. CDR3 length equals 14 residues. Looked up from germline, CDR1 is GTSNPN and CDR2 is SVGIG (reference sequence). The CDR3 here is CAWSLEGRTDTQYF. CDR3 nucleotide sequence: TGTGCCTGGAGTTTGGAGGGCCGCACAGATACGCAGTATTTT.

The genes are TRBV5-4 and TRBJ2-2; 7 nucleotides match TRBD1. V lost 4 bases, J lost 4 bases, and 7 bases stayed unmatched. The length of the CDR3 is 15 residues. CDR1 and CDR2 (germline): SGHNT, YYREEE (reference sequence). The CDR3 DNA is TGTGCCAGCAGCCGAGCGGCAGGGGGCACCGGGGAGCTGTTTTTT. Translating it yields CASSRAAGGTGELFF.

V and J are TRBV5-4 and TRBJ2-7; 7 positions agree with TRBD1. The germline V gene has CDR1 SGHNT and CDR2 YYREEE (reference sequence). J was trimmed by 7 bases and V by 4 bases; bases with no gene match: 11. CDR3 size: 14 residues. The CDR3 loop reads CASSLGTEPLEQYF. The CDR3 DNA is TGTGCCAGCAGCCTGGGGACAGAACCACTAGAGCAGTACTTC. Filled out from reference TRBV5-4 and TRBJ2-7, the complete variable domain reads ETGVTQSPTHLIKTRGQQVTLRCSSQSGHNTVSWYQQALGQGPQFIFQYYREEENGRGNFPPRFSGLQFPNYSSELNVNALELDDSALYLCASSLGTEPLEQYFGPGTRLTVT.

This chain links TRBV25-1 with TRBJ2-7, with TRBD1 matching over 7 bases. The CDR3 totals 13 residues. Germline CDR1 is MGHDK and CDR2 is SYGVNS. Trimming removed 8 bases from V and 1 base from J; junction bases left unmatched: 5. The CDR3 spells CASSTGISYEQYF. CDR3 sequence (DNA): TGTGCCAGCTCGACAGGGATATCCTACGAGCAGTACTTC.

This clone appeared a single time. J is TRBJ1-6 and V is TRBV6-1; D gene uncertain. Per the germline V gene, CDR1 is MNHNS and CDR2 is SASEGT. The CDR3 is made up of 14 amino acids. With 4 bases removed from V and 10 bases from J, the gap between germline ends came to 14 bases. The CDR3 DNA is TGTGCCAGCAGTGTTGGGCCCGCCACGTCACCCCTCCACTTT. This sequence encodes CASSVGPATSPLHF.

The rearrangement joins TRBV28 to TRBJ2-7, with 8 bases fitting TRBD2. V gave up 6 bases and J gave up 4 bases; unmatched junction bases: 8. The CDR3 is 14 residues long. Germline assignment: CDR1 MDHEN and CDR2 SYDVKM. CDR3 nucleotide sequence: TGTGCCAGCAGGCCCCCGGCGGGGGGATACGAGCAGTACTTC. Protein product: CASRPPAGGYEQYF. Full variable domain (remainder filled in from reference TRBV28 and TRBJ2-7): DVKVTQSSRYLVKRTGEKVFLECVQDMDHENMFWYRQDPGLGLRLIYFSYDVKMKEKGDIPEGYSVSREKKERFSLILESASTNQTSMYLCASRPPAGGYEQYFGPGTRLTVT.

This clone was counted only a few times. The chain uses TRBV6-5 and TRBJ1-2; the match to TRBD1 covers 8 bases. Germline trimming cut 5 bases from V and 3 bases from J; bases unmatched to any gene: 2. The germline gives CDR1 MNHEY, CDR2 SVGAGI. The length of the CDR3 is 13 residues. The CDR3 reads CASSPQGDYGYTF. CDR3 bases: TGTGCCAGCAGTCCACAGGGGGACTATGGCTACACCTTC.

The rearrangement joins TRBV27 to TRBJ2-7; 12 bases map to TRBD2. V shed 6 bases and J 2 bases; nucleotides not matched to a gene: 5. The CDR3 is 15 amino acids. Germline loops: CDR1 MNHEY, CDR2 SMNVEV (reference sequence). CDR3 sequence: CASRNGLAGPYEQYF. CDR3 in DNA: TGTGCCAGCAGGAACGGACTAGCGGGACCCTACGAGCAGTACTTC.

V usage is TRBV10-3 and J usage is TRBJ1-2, with a possible D match to TRBD1 (6 bases). Per germline, CDR1 ENHRY and CDR2 SYGVKD. Trimming took 0 bases from V and 8 from J, leaving 13 bases between them. This CDR3 region has 14 residues. The CDR3 sequence is CAISESSGAKGYTF. As DNA, the CDR3 is TGTGCCATCAGTGAGTCGTCAGGGGCGAAAGGCTACACCTTC.

The chain has TRBV18 and TRBJ1-2; D not resolved. Germline V lookup: CDR1 KGHSH, CDR2 LQKENI. This CDR3 is 16 amino acids long. Between the trimmed V and J ends, which lost 2 bases and 0 bases, there was a span of 13 bases. The CDR3 loop reads CASSPVRDPPNYGYTF. The CDR3 DNA sequence: TGTGCCAGCTCACCAGTCCGGGATCCTCCTAACTATGGCTACACCTTC.

This chain joins TRBV5-1 and TRBJ1-4; 7 nucleotides match TRBD1. Looked up from germline, CDR1 is SGHRS and CDR2 is YFSETQ. V dropped 4 bases and J dropped 4; count of bases not matched to a gene: 1. The CDR3 has 13 amino acids. The CDR3 DNA reads as TGCGCCAGCAGCAGGGACAGTAATGAAAAACTGTTTTTT. It codes for CASSRDSNEKLFF.

In its sample, this clone was seen once. The J gene is TRBJ2-3, the V gene TRBV7-2; 9 bases are a match to TRBD1. Germline-derived CDR1 and CDR2 are SGHTA and FQGNSA. The CDR3 loop spans 16 amino acids. Germline trimming cut 5 bases from V and 3 bases from J; bases unmatched to any gene: 9. CDR3 amino acids: CASSRIPGQGTDTQYF. The CDR3, as DNA: TGTGCCAGCAGCCGGATCCCCGGACAGGGGACAGATACGCAGTATTTT.

This sequence joins TRBV5-6 and TRBJ2-5; tentative D call: TRBD1 (6 bases). The germline gives CDR1 SGHDT, CDR2 YYEEEE. The CDR3 is 14 amino acids. V lost 0 bases and J 4 bases, leaving 10 bases between the germline ends. The CDR3 bases are TGTGCCAGCAGCTTGGCGACAGGCACAGAGACCCAGTACTTC. It yields the protein CASSLATGTETQYF.

V gene TRBV2 combines with J gene TRBJ2-5, with no clear D. The germline V and J ends were trimmed by 7 bases and 5 bases, with 11 bases remaining between them. Germline CDR1 SNHLY, CDR2 FYNNEI. The CDR3 runs 12 residues. CDR3 in amino acids: CASMILSETQYF. In DNA, the CDR3 is TGTGCCAGCATGATCCTGAGCGAGACCCAGTACTTC. Combining the CDR3 with reference TRBV2 and TRBJ2-5 gives the whole variable domain EPEVTQTPSHQVTQMGQEVILRCVPISNHLYFYWYRQILGQKVEFLVSFYNNEISEKSEIFDDQFSVERPDGSNFTLKIRSTKLEDSAMYFCASMILSETQYFGPGTRLLVL.

For this clone: One base away lies a much larger clone, so this may be a sequencing read error. Other DNA sequences within the sample encode an identical CDR3. The rearrangement links TRBV28 to TRBJ1-1; D is possibly TRBD1 (6 bases). Germline-derived CDR1 and CDR2 are MDHEN and SYDVKM. V was clipped by 3 bases and J by 1 base, with 6 bases between them. This CDR3 is built from 13 residues. CDR3 sequence reads: CASSLTGNTEAFF. The DNA for the CDR3 is TGTGCCAGCAGTTTGACAGGGAACACTGAAGCTTTCTTT.

The CDR3: CASSLGGRAIMNYEQYF. CDR3 coding DNA: TGCGCCAGCAGCTTGGGTGGCAGGGCGATAATGAACTACGAGCAGTACTTC. This chain uses TRBV5-1 with TRBJ2-7; tentative D call: TRBD1 (5 bases). There are 17 residues in the CDR3. Germline CDR1 and CDR2: SGHRS and YFSETQ. V lost 0 bases to trimming and J lost 3 bases, with 19 bases between them.

This clone was detected only a few times. Distinct nucleotide sequences in the sample also encode this CDR3. V and J are TRBV30 and TRBJ1-5; unclear D gene. The CDR3 loop spans 13 amino acids. V lost 0 bases to trimming and J lost 4 bases, with 7 bases between them. The V gene's germline CDR1 is GTSNPN and CDR2 SVGIG (reference sequence). The CDR3 protein is CAWSVGGNQPQHF. The CDR3 DNA sequence: TGTGCCTGGAGTGTAGGCGGGAATCAGCCCCAGCATTTT.

The V call is TRBV10-1, the J call TRBJ2-7; 12 bases line up with TRBD1. CDR1 and CDR2 (germline): WNHNN, SYGVQD (reference sequence). This CDR3 comprises 14 residues. Germline trimming cut 6 bases from V and 4 bases from J; bases unmatched to any gene: 4. CDR3 protein: CASRWGQGAYEQYF. The CDR3 DNA reads as TGCGCCAGCAGGTGGGGACAGGGGGCGTACGAGCAGTACTTC.

V usage is TRBV7-9 and J usage is TRBJ1-2; tentative D call: TRBD1 (5 bases). V shed 4 bases and J shed 8 bases, with 14 bases lying between them. This CDR3 is 13 amino acids long. Germline V CDR1 and CDR2: SEHNR, FQNEAQ (reference sequence). CDR3 DNA: TGTGCCAGCAGCTCGGACAAGTGGGGAGGCTACACCTTC. Its translation is CASSSDKWGGYTF.

The chain couples TRBV30 to TRBJ1-2; D unresolved. CDR1 is GTSNPN and CDR2 is SVGIG in the germline V gene (reference sequence). V was clipped by 7 bases and J by 5 bases, with 17 bases between them. CDR3 length: 13 residues. Here the CDR3 reads CASPNTQEYGYTF. CDR3 bases: TGTGCCTCACCAAACACCCAGGAATATGGCTACACCTTC.

The chain joins TRBV18 to TRBJ1-4; D perhaps matches TRBD1 (6 bases). From germline, CDR1 is KGHSH and CDR2 LQKENI. V gave up 5 bases and J gave up 3 bases, with 13 bases separating them. The CDR3 totals 15 residues. The CDR3 nucleotides are TGTGCCAGCTCAGCACAGGGAGGGGCTAATGAAAAACTGTTTTTT. This codes for CASSAQGGANEKLFF.